This TCR beta chain was captured in a study of CD8 T cells in Susac syndrome. An amount of RNA that ranged from about 0.45 to 1 ug was reverse transcribed with random hexamers. TCRdb ran MiXCR on the immunoSEQ multiplex PCR reads and lists one entry per CDR3 protein. The table lists about 240,000 distinct CDR3 sequences, approximately 95% of them singletons, with around 0.1% in the top ten. V lost 5 bases, J lost 2 bases, and 19 bases lay in between. CDR3 length: 16 amino acids. The V gene's germline CDR1 is SEHNR and CDR2 FQNEAQ (reference sequence). While CD8+ and CD4+ T cells were isolated negatively, TEMRA cells were enriched by FACS.

The sequence came from a human donor with Susac syndrome. The chain employs TRBV7-9 and TRBJ2-7; D might be TRBD1 or TRBD2, each matching 6 bases. Sequenced: CD4+ T cells from PBMCs. CDR3 amino acids: CASSANFGRDTYEQYF. DNA of the CDR3: TGTGCCAGCAGCGCAAACTTTGGGCGGGACACCTACGAGCAGTACTTC.